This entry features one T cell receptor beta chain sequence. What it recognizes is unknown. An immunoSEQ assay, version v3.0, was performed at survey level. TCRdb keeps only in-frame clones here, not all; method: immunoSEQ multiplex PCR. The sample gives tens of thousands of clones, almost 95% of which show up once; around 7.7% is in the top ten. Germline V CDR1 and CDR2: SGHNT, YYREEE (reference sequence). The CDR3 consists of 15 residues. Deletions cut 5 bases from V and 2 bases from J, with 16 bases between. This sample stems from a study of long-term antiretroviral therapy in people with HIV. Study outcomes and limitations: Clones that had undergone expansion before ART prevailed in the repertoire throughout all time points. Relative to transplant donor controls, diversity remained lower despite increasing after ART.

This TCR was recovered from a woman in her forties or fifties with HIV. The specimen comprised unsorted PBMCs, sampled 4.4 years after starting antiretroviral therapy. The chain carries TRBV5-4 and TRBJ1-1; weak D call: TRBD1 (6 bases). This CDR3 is CASRKGGDGNTEAFF. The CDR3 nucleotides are TGTGCCAGCAGAAAAGGGGGGGACGGCAACACTGAAGCTTTCTTT. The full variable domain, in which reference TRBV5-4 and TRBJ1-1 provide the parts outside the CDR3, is ETGVTQSPTHLIKTRGQQVTLRCSSQSGHNTVSWYQQALGQGPQFIFQYYREEENGRGNFPPRFSGLQFPNYSSELNVNALELDDSALYLCASRKGGDGNTEAFFGQGTRLTVV.